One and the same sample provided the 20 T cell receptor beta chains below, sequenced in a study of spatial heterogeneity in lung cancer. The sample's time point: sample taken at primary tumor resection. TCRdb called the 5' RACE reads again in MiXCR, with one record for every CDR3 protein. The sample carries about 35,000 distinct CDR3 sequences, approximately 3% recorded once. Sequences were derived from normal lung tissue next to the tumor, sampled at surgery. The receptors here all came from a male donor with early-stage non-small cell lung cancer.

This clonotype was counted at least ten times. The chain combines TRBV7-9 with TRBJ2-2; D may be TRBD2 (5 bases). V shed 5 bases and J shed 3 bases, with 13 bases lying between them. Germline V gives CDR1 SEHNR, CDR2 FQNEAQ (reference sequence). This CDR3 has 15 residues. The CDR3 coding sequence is TGTGCCAGCAGCCCTAGGTCGGAGGACACCGGGGAGCTGTTTTTT. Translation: CASSPRSEDTGELFF.

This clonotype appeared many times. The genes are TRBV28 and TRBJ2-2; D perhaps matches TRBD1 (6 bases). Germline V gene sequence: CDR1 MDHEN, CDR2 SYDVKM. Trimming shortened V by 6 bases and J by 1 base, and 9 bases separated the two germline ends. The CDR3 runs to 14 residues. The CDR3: CASSLTGNTGELFF. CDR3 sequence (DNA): TGTGCCAGCAGCCTGACAGGGAACACCGGGGAGCTGTTTTTT.

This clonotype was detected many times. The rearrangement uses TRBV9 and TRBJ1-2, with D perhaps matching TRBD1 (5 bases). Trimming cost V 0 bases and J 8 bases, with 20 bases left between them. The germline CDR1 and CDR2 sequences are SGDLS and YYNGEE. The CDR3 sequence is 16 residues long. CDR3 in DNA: TGTGCCAGCAGCGTAGGATCAGGGTTTGATGCGTGGGGCTACACCTTC. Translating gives CASSVGSGFDAWGYTF.

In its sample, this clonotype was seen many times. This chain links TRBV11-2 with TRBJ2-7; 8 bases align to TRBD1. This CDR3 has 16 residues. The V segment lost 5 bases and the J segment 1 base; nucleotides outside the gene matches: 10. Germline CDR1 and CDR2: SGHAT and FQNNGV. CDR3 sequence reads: CASSLTGAILSYEQYF. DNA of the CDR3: TGTGCCAGCAGCCTGACAGGGGCCATCCTTTCCTACGAGCAGTACTTC.

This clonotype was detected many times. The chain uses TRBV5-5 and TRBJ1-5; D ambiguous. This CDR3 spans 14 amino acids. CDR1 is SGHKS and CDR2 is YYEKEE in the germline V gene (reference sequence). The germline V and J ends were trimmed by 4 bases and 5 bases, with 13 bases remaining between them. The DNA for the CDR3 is TGTGCCAGCAGCCTGGACGGGGTTTATCAGCCCCAGCATTTT. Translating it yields CASSLDGVYQPQHF.

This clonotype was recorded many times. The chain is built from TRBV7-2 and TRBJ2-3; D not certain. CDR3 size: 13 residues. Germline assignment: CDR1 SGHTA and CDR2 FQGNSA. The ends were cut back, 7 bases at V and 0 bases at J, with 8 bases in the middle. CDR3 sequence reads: CASNVLSTDTQYF. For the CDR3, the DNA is TGTGCCAGCAACGTGCTAAGCACAGATACGCAGTATTTT.

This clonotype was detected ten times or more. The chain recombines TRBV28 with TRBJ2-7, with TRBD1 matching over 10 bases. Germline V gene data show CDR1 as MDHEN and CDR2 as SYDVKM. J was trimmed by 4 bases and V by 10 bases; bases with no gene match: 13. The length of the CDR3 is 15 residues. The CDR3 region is CATKGRDRGSYEQYF. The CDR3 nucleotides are TGTGCCACCAAAGGCCGGGACAGGGGCTCGTACGAGCAGTACTTC.

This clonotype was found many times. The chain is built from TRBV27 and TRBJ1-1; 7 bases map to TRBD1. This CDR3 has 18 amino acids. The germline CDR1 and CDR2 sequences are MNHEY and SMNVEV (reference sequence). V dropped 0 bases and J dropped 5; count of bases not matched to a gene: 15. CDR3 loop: CASSLSPVLGGSGTEAFF. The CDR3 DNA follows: TGTGCCAGCAGTTTATCGCCCGTTTTAGGGGGCTCTGGTACTGAAGCTTTCTTT.

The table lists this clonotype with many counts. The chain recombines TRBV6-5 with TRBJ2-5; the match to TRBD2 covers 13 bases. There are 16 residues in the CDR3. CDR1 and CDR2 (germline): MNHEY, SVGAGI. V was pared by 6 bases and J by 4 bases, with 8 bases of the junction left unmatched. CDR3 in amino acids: CASSSTSGGARETQYF. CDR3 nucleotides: TGTGCCAGCAGCAGCACTAGCGGGGGGGCCAGAGAGACCCAGTACTTC.

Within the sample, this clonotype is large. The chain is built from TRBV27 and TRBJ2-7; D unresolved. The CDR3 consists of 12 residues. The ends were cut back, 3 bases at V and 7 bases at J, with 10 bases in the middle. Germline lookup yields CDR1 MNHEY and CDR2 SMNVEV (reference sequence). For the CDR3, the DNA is TGTGCCAGCAGTTTGGCTGGTAGAGAGCAGTACTTC. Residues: CASSLAGREQYF.

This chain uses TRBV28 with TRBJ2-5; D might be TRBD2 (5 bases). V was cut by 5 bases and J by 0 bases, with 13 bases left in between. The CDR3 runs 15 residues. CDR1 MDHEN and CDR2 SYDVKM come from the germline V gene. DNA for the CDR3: TGTGCCAGCAGTCTCCCTGCGGAGGACCAAGAGACCCAGTACTTC. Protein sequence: CASSLPAEDQETQYF.

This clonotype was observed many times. The DNA for the CDR3 is TGCAGTGCTAGAGATCTCCTGGCATTTGGATGGAAGGAGCAGTTCTTC. It encodes CSARDLLAFGWKEQFF. The V and J genes are TRBV20-1 and TRBJ2-1, with D uncertain. This CDR3 is built from 16 residues. Germline CDR1 reads DFQATT; CDR2 reads SNEGSKA (reference sequence). V shed 0 bases and J shed 10 bases, with 22 bases lying between them.

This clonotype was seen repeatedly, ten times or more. Here the CDR3 reads CSASRSGVGNTIYF. CDR3 DNA: TGCAGTGCTAGCAGGTCTGGTGTTGGAAACACCATATATTTT. V and J are TRBV20-1 and TRBJ1-3; D unresolved. This CDR3 region has 14 residues. Germline V gene data show CDR1 as DFQATT and CDR2 as SNEGSKA (reference sequence). The V end lost 3 bases, the J end lost 3 bases, and 12 bases lay between the germline ends.

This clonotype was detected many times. CDR3: CSVAPRTDTQYF. CDR3 nucleotide sequence: TGCAGCGTTGCCCCGCGGACAGATACGCAGTATTTT. The V call is TRBV29-1, the J call TRBJ2-3; D not resolved. The germline V gene encodes CDR1 SQVTM and CDR2 ANQGSEA. The CDR3 is made up of 12 amino acids. V lost 4 bases and J 3 bases, leaving 8 bases between the germline ends.

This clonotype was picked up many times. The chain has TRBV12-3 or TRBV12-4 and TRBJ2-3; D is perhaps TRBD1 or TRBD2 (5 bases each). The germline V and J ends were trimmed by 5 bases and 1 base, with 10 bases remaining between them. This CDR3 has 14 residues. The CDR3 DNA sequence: TGTGCCAGCAGTCGGCGAGGGGGCACAGATACGCAGTATTTT. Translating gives CASSRRGGTDTQYF.

CDR3 DNA: TGTGCCAGCAGTTCTACGGGGGGTGACACAGATACGCAGTATTTT. This sequence encodes CASSSTGGDTDTQYF. The chain joins TRBV28 to TRBJ2-3; 7 bases fit TRBD2. Germline loops: CDR1 MDHEN, CDR2 SYDVKM. V gave up 4 bases and J gave up 2 bases; unmatched junction bases: 6. CDR3 length equals 15 residues.

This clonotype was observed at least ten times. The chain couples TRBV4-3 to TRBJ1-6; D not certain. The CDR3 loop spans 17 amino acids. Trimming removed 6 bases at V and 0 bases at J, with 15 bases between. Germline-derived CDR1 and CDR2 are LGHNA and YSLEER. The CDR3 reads CASRGSWESSYNSPLHF. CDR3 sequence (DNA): TGCGCCAGCAGGGGATCGTGGGAGAGCTCCTATAATTCACCCCTCCACTTT.

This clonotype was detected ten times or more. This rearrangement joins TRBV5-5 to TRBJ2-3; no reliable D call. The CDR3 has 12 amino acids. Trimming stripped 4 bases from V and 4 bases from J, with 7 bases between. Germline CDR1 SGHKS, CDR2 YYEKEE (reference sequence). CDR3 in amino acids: CASSPTADTQYF. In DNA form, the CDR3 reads TGTGCCAGCAGCCCGACGGCAGATACGCAGTATTTT.

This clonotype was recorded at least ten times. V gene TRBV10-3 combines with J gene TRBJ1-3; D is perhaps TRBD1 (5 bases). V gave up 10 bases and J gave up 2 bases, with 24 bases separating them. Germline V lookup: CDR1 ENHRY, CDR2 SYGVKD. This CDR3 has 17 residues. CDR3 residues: CATRGATYLFTGNTIYF. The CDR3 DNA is TGTGCCACCCGCGGGGCGACCTACCTCTTCACTGGAAACACCATATATTTT.

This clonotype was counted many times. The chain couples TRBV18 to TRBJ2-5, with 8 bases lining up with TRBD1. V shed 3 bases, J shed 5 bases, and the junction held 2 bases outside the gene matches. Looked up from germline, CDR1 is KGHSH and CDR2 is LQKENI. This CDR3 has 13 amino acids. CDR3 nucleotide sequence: TGTGCCAGCTCACCGGACAGGGCTGAGACCCAGTACTTC. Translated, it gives CASSPDRAETQYF. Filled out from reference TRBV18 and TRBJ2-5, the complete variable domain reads NAGVMQNPRHLVRRRGQEARLRCSPMKGHSHVYWYRQLPEEGLKFMVYLQKENIIDESGMPKERFSAEFPKEGPSILRIQQVVRGDSAAYFCASSPDRAETQYFGPGTRLLVL.